This T cell receptor beta chain was obtained from a study of cytomegalovirus exposure and HLA in healthy donors. General observations from the study: It was taken for granted in presence/absence analyses that sequencing depth across donors was roughly uniform. Listed as cytomegalovirus-associated were about 160 TCR beta chains.

PCR was performed using 60 Vbeta and 13 Jbeta primers. Authors' processing steps: A later analysis tallied some 80 million unique TCR beta chains, roughly 11 million of them shared. TCRdb keeps only in-frame clones here, not all; method: immunoSEQ multiplex PCR. V and J calls and clone size are as listed in that table; D and trimming were resolved from the DNA. This sample has about 160,000 clones, with 75% to 90% found just once. Regarding this clone: Its antigen remains unknown. Its ends do not fully match the called genes, so a read error is possible.

This CDR3 comprises 16 residues. In germline, CDR1 is SGHDN, CDR2 FVKESK. The donors were healthy bone marrow donors. This sequence originates from a young woman in good health and CMV-seronegative. The material sequenced was PBMCs. The chain is built from TRBV14 and TRBJ1-1, with a weak D call TRBD1 (6 bases). CDR3 nucleotide sequence: TGTGCCAGCAGCCAAGTAGGGGGGGGCCCGAACGCTGAAGCTTTCTTT. Translating it yields CASSQVGGGPNAEAFF.